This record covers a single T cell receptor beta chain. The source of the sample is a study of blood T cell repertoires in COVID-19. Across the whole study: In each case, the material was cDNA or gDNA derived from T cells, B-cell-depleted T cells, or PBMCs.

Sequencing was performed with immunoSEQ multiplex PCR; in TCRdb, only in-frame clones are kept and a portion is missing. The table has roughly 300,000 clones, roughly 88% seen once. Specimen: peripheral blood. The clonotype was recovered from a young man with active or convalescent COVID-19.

As DNA, the CDR3 is TGTGCCAGTAGTATTAGGGGATTGGGCAATCAGCCCCAGCATTTT. This encodes CASSIRGLGNQPQHF. This chain uses TRBV19 with TRBJ1-5, with D possibly matching TRBD1 (5 bases). Trimming removed 3 bases from V and 2 bases from J, with 11 bases in between. The CDR3 has 15 amino acids. The germline V gene encodes CDR1 LNHDA and CDR2 SQIVND (reference sequence).